This T cell receptor beta chain was recovered during a study of T cells in women clearing cervical HPV infection (dated by TCRdb to the late 2010s). Context from the whole study: Cases were roughly 23 women with histologically confirmed HPV16-related CIN3 or worse, including 2 invasive cancers. As quality controls, five blinded duplicates were added to each group, bringing the total to 60 or so samples made up of roughly 50 participants and 10 or so replicates. The parent cohort enrolled 10,049 women aged 18 or older in Guanacaste, Costa Rica, in about 1992 to 1994 and followed the women for 7 to 8 years. Nested within Costa Rica's Guanacaste HPV Natural History Study, an exploratory proof-of-principle case-control study compared TCR repertoires across cervical HPV16 outcomes. For cases, the median interval between lesion detection and blood sampling was roughly 150 days, with an interquartile range of roughly 85 to 220 days. A median age of around 35 years was observed in cases versus roughly 40 in controls, and no significant differences in baseline characteristics were found. Since only a few of the women had HLA typing available, the possibility that HLA type was acting as a confounder could not be ruled out. Cases and controls were matched on year of sample collection and on age within five years. Controls were approximately 25 women whose single incident HPV16 infection cleared within 12 months without precancer or cancer developing. Blood from cases was drawn at the visit where the lesion was first identified, while blood from controls was drawn once the infection was no longer detected.

What the study reported, not specific to this receptor: Because T-cell numbers per sample were unknown, differences in richness could reflect varying T-cell content rather than repertoire biology. Significantly higher TCR repertoire richness was observed in CIN3+ cases than in controls across sequencing depths, whereas no difference in evenness was found. Cases had lower TRBV6-7 relative abundance than controls (approximately 0.11% versus 0.16%; Bonferroni P = 0.0008). The cross-sectional design could not show whether associations preceded infection or resulted from it; effector/memory subsets and HPV-specific T cells were not isolated. By combining richness with V gene abundances, random forest classifiers separated cases from controls with an estimated AUC of 0.83.

As concerns this clone: This receptor's antigen is unknown. The observed sequence ends 3 residues before the CDR3 terminus, with the missing tail filled in from the germline J gene.

Using the immunoSEQ assay, multiplex PCR amplified TCR beta CDR3 regions from an average of about 1,300 ng of genomic DNA per sample. The assay corrected primer bias using a complete synthetic TCR repertoire to establish an amplification baseline. The amplicons were sequenced using the Illumina platform. Per the original workflow: Sequence errors were corrected by clustering with frequency ratios and a modified nearest-neighbor algorithm, and the sequences were then analyzed in the immunoSEQ Analyzer using IMGT gene definitions. At each rarefaction depth, TCR richness and evenness were averaged across 20 rarefaction repeats, and samples with fewer sequences than that depth were excluded. Wilcoxon rank sum tests with FDR correction were used to compare relative abundances of V, D and J genes between the groups. In the blinded duplicates, the intraclass correlation was 90% to 96% for TCR richness and averaged about 80% across approximately 60 gene segments. In its TCRdb copy, this immuneACCESS table keeps in-frame sequences only and misses some clones. Where compared with another copy, unresolved V genes explain less than half of these, and the others have no known cause. The DNA gave D and trimming, while V, J and clone size come from that table. The sample table includes 20,000 to 30,000 clones. 6.6% of the sample is in the top ten clones.

From a lookup of the germline V gene (reference sequence), CDR1 and CDR2 are DFQATT and SNEGSKA. Spanning cysteine to phenylalanine, the CDR3 consists of 12 amino acids. Sequencing covers 27 bases of the CDR3, shown here with the frame starting at base 1. The germline ends are 6 bases apart after V is trimmed by 1 base and J by 5 bases. Every participant had a single incident cervical HPV16 infection, and women with prevalent HPV16 infections were excluded. Cervical HPV DNA was detected by MY09/MY11 PCR and genotyped by dot-blot hybridization. Roughly 15 mL of heparinized blood were centrifuged, and the buffy coat was split into aliquots, frozen at -30 degrees C, and then kept at -80 degrees C. Genomic DNA was extracted from buffy coat specimens using QIAGEN kits.

The sequenced material came from blood buffy coat. This receptor was obtained from a woman aged 18 to 75 with a cervical HPV16 infection that either progressed to CIN3+ or cleared (not recorded which). This receptor chain uses TRBV20-1 and TRBJ2-1, with no D gene named confidently. The encoded CDR3 is CSARGLNNEQFF. The sequenced part of the CDR3 DNA is TGCAGTGCTAGAGGGCTTAACAATGAG.